This passage covers 20 T cell receptor beta chains from one sample sequenced in a study of T-cell memory formation after mild COVID-19. TCRdb analysed the 5' RACE reads with MiXCR anew, one entry per CDR3 protein. The sample carries some 450,000 distinct CDR3 sequences, approximately 19% recorded once. The sample was PBMCs or a T cell subset sorted from them (not recorded which). These receptor sequences come from a young man who had mild COVID-19 (a few samples of this study predate the infection). Cell type and time point are not known.

This clonotype was observed a few times. The chain employs TRBV29-1 and TRBJ2-7; D may match TRBD1 or TRBD2 (5 bases each). Germline-derived CDR1 and CDR2 are SQVTM and ANQGSEA. The CDR3 runs to 15 residues. Trimming shortened V by 0 bases and J by 3 bases, and 15 bases separated the two germline ends. DNA of the CDR3: TGCAGCGTTGAAGATACGGGGCAGGGCTTCTACGAGCAGTACTTC. Its translation: CSVEDTGQGFYEQYF.

V usage is TRBV12-3 or TRBV12-4 and J usage is TRBJ1-4; D is ambiguous. V was trimmed by 8 bases and J by 8 bases, leaving 18 bases between them. This CDR3 region has 14 residues. The CDR3 region has the DNA TGTGCCAGCCAACGCGGGGAGGGAACGGAAAAACTGTTTTTT. It translates to CASQRGEGTEKLFF.

The gene calls are TRBV6-5 and TRBJ1-2; D is undetermined. This CDR3 is 13 amino acids long. Trimming pared 7 bases from V and 8 bases from J, leaving 17 bases between. Germline CDR1 is MNHEY and CDR2 is SVGAGI. The CDR3 coding sequence is TGTGCCAGCAAAAGCCAGTTATTGCCCGGCTACACCTTC. This codes for CASKSQLLPGYTF.

Only a few counts were recorded for this clonotype. The rearrangement links TRBV18 to TRBJ1-5; a possible D gene is TRBD1 (6 bases). The germline CDR1 and CDR2 sequences are KGHSH and LQKENI. The CDR3 totals 15 residues. V was shortened by 5 bases and J by 7 bases, with 18 bases between the two germline ends. The CDR3 DNA reads TGTGCCAGCTCATCCGGGGCCTCGCAGGGGCAGCCCCAGCATTTT. Its protein is CASSSGASQGQPQHF. Together with reference TRBV18 and TRBJ1-5, the CDR3 gives the full variable domain: NAGVMQNPRHLVRRRGQEARLRCSPMKGHSHVYWYRQLPEEGLKFMVYLQKENIIDESGMPKERFSAEFPKEGPSILRIQQVVRGDSAAYFCASSSGASQGQPQHFGDGTRLSIL.

The table lists this clonotype with a few counts. This rearrangement joins TRBV7-2 to TRBJ2-3; D may be TRBD2 (6 bases). Germline V CDR1 and CDR2: SGHTA, FQGNSA. With 1 base removed from V and 4 bases from J, the gap between germline ends came to 12 bases. This CDR3 spans 15 amino acids. This chain's CDR3 is CASSLGTSYADTQYF. CDR3 bases: TGTGCCAGCAGCTTAGGAACTAGCTACGCAGATACGCAGTATTTT.

The chain recombines TRBV7-3 with TRBJ2-2; no definite D call. The CDR3 sequence is 16 residues long. Germline V gene data show CDR1 as SGHTA and CDR2 as FQGTGA. V gave up 4 bases and J gave up 1 base, with 13 bases separating them. The CDR3 is CASSYYSWGNTGELFF. As DNA, the CDR3 is TGTGCCAGCAGCTATTACTCTTGGGGGAACACCGGGGAGCTGTTTTTT.

The V call is TRBV4-2, the J call TRBJ2-1; 7 bases match TRBD1. CDR3 length: 12 amino acids. Per germline, CDR1 LGHNA and CDR2 YNFKEQ. The J segment lost 10 bases and the V segment lost 4 bases, leaving 4 bases of the junction unmatched. The CDR3 loop is CASSPTGEEQFF. The CDR3, as DNA: TGTGCCAGCAGCCCAACAGGGGAAGAGCAGTTCTTC.

This clonotype was found a few times. CDR3 protein: CASRVTMGNTIYF. The CDR3 DNA follows: TGTGCCAGCAGGGTGACAATGGGAAACACCATATATTTT. The V gene is TRBV7-9, the J gene TRBJ1-3; no clear D gene. This CDR3 has 13 residues. Trimming left V 6 bases short and J 4 bases short, with 10 bases between. Germline V gene lookup returns CDR1 SEHNR and CDR2 FQNEAQ (reference sequence).

The chain employs TRBV16 and TRBJ2-7, with D maybe TRBD2 (6 bases). The CDR3 consists of 15 residues. Germline V gives CDR1 KGHSY, CDR2 FQNENV. The ends were cut back, 4 bases at V and 6 bases at J, with 19 bases in the middle. The CDR3 loop reads CASSPRGEGGGEQYF. DNA for the CDR3: TGTGCCAGCAGCCCACGAGGAGAGGGAGGTGGCGAGCAGTACTTC.

This chain links TRBV11-3 with TRBJ2-6; TRBD1 aligns across 9 bases. Unmatched junction bases numbered 5, after V lost 5 bases and J lost 0 bases. Germline V gene data show CDR1 as SGHNT and CDR2 as YENEEA. The CDR3 is 17 residues long. CDR3 nucleotides: TGTGCCAGCAGCCCAGGACAGGGGCCCTCTGGGGCCAACGTCCTGACTTTC. This codes for CASSPGQGPSGANVLTF.

This clonotype was picked up a small number of times. V and J are TRBV4-1 and TRBJ2-7, with a possible D match to TRBD1 (5 bases). This CDR3 has 15 residues. V dropped 1 base and J dropped 2 bases, with 12 bases sitting between them. Germline CDR1 MGHRA, CDR2 YSYEKL. The CDR3, as DNA: TGCGCCAGCAGCCAAGTTTCAGGGTCTCCCTACGAGCAGTACTTC. Protein product: CASSQVSGSPYEQYF.

The chain is built from TRBV4-1 and TRBJ1-2; D remains unclear. CDR3 length equals 14 residues. CDR1 MGHRA and CDR2 YSYEKL come from the germline V gene. Trimming took off 4 bases at V and 3 bases at J, with 12 bases between the two ends. The CDR3 reads CASSPSRADYGYTF. DNA for the CDR3: TGCGCCAGCAGCCCGTCGCGGGCGGACTATGGCTACACCTTC.

The CDR3 DNA is TGCGCCAGCAGCCCCGAGGGGGGTCGCGAGCAGTACTTC. Translation gives CASSPEGGREQYF. The chain employs TRBV4-1 and TRBJ2-7; either TRBD1 or TRBD2 may supply D (6 bases each). The V end lost 4 bases, the J end lost 6 bases, and 13 bases lay between the germline ends. Germline loops: CDR1 MGHRA, CDR2 YSYEKL. CDR3 length: 13 residues.

A single count supports this clonotype. The chain combines TRBV5-1 with TRBJ1-2, with 7 bases identical to TRBD1. CDR1 and CDR2 (germline): SGHRS, YFSETQ. The length of the CDR3 is 14 residues. V was clipped by 4 bases and J by 8 bases; unmatched bases: 11. The CDR3 bases are TGCGCCAGCAGCCCACGGGACAGCCTTGGGGGCTACACCTTC. Translation gives CASSPRDSLGGYTF.

This chain joins TRBV4-1 and TRBJ1-5, with unresolved D. The CDR3 sequence is 15 residues long. From germline, CDR1 is MGHRA and CDR2 YSYEKL. V gave up 3 bases and J gave up 0 bases, with 9 bases separating them. The CDR3 loop is CASSQGFYSNQPQHF. DNA of the CDR3: TGCGCCAGCAGCCAGGGGTTTTATAGCAATCAGCCCCAGCATTTT.

This rearrangement joins TRBV7-8 to TRBJ1-2; no definite D call. In germline, CDR1 is SGHVS, CDR2 FQNEAQ. The V and J ends lost 7 bases and 4 bases respectively, with 10 bases between them. There are 12 residues in the CDR3. CDR3 nucleotides: TGTGCCAGCACGGCGGCAGGCTATGGCTACACCTTC. Protein: CASTAAGYGYTF.

Ten or more counts support this clonotype. V gene TRBV5-1 combines with J gene TRBJ2-3; D unresolved. Germline V gene sequence: CDR1 SGHRS, CDR2 YFSETQ. The CDR3 consists of 16 residues. V dropped 3 bases and J dropped 2 bases, with 16 bases sitting between them. The DNA of the CDR3 is TGCGCCAGCAGCTCTGGTGCGCAGTCGATCACAGATACGCAGTATTTT. Translated, it gives CASSSGAQSITDTQYF. The full variable domain, with the rest looked up from reference TRBV5-1 and TRBJ2-3, is KAGVTQTPRYLIKTRGQQVTLSCSPISGHRSVSWYQQTPGQGLQFLFEYFSETQRNKGNFPGRFSGRQFSNSRSEMNVSTLELGDSALYLCASSSGAQSITDTQYFGPGTRLTVL.

V gene TRBV20-1 combines with J gene TRBJ2-3, with a weak D call TRBD2 (6 bases). The V end was cut by 7 bases, the J end by 5 bases, with 13 bases between. CDR1 and CDR2 (germline): DFQATT, SNEGSKA (reference sequence). CDR3 length equals 12 residues. The CDR3 sequence: CSGRQGLDTQYF. The CDR3 nucleotides read TGCAGTGGTCGGCAGGGACTAGATACGCAGTATTTT.

The chain is built from TRBV27 and TRBJ1-1; D unclear. Germline-derived CDR1 and CDR2 are MNHEY and SMNVEV (reference sequence). V lost 3 bases to trimming and J lost 0 bases, with 8 bases between them. The CDR3 consists of 14 residues. The CDR3 DNA reads as TGTGCCAGCAGTTTTTGGGGAGTGAACACTGAAGCTTTCTTT. It yields the protein CASSFWGVNTEAFF.

The rearrangement joins TRBV9 to TRBJ2-5, with 15 positions matching TRBD2. The junction had 7 bases not matched to a gene; V was cut back by 2 bases and J by 2 bases. The CDR3 is made up of 18 amino acids. In germline, CDR1 is SGDLS, CDR2 YYNGEE. The CDR3 sequence is CASSVGTSGGSYQETQYF. CDR3 DNA: TGTGCCAGCAGCGTCGGGACTAGCGGGGGGTCATATCAAGAGACCCAGTACTTC.